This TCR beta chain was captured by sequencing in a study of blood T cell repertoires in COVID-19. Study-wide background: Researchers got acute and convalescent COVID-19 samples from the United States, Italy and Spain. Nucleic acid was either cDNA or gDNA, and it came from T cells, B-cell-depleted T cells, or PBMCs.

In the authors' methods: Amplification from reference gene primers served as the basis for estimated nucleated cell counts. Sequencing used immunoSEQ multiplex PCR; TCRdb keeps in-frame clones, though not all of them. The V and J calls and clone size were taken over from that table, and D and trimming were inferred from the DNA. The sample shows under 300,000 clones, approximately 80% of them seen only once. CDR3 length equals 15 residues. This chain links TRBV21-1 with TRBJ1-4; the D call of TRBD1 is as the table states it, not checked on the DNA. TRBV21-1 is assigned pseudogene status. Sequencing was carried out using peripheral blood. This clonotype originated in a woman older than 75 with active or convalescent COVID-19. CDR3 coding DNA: TGTGCCAGCAGCAAAACAATAGGGGTCGGTGAAAAACTGTTTTTT. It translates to CASSKTIGVGEKLFF.